The rows below give T cell receptor beta chains drawn from one sample of a study of shared clonotypes between healthy human individuals. Assay used: immunoSEQ multiplex PCR; TCRdb lists only in-frame clones, some missing. The data show about 1.5 million clones, approximately 98% seen once. Source material: naive CD4+ T cells sorted from blood. These receptors originate from a young man in good health. Each CDR3 is given with its conserved first and last residue. The order of the fields is D gene, J gene, V gene, clone size, CDR3 DNA, CDR3 protein. The D gene is left open where the match is weak. Size values are once, few and many counts, or a class for expanded clones, and some rows have none.

>TRBD2|TRBJ2-5|TRBV29-1|NA
TGCAGCGTTGAAGACGGGACTAGCGGGAGTAAAGAGACCCAGTACTTC
CSVEDGTSGSKETQYF
>NA|TRBJ2-7|TRBV5-1|NA
TGCGCCAGCAGCTTGGAGGCGTTCTCCTACGAGCAGTACTTC
CASSLEAFSYEQYF
>NA|TRBJ2-3|TRBV11-2|NA
TGTGCCAGCAGCTTAGGGCGAAGCACAGATACGCAGTATTTT
CASSLGRSTDTQYF
>NA|TRBJ2-3|TRBV9|NA
TGTGCCAGCAGCGTGGTTAGCACAGATACGCAGTATTTT
CASSVVSTDTQYF
>TRBD1|TRBJ2-7|TRBV27|NA
TGTGCCAGTAAGCCACGGGACAGGGCGTTCAACGAGCAGTACTTC
CASKPRDRAFNEQYF
>NA|TRBJ1-5|TRBV5-5|NA
TGTGCCAGCAGCCTAAGCGGTTTTCAGCCCCAGCATTTT
CASSLSGFQPQHF
>NA|TRBJ2-1|TRBV28|NA
TGTGCCAGCAGTGGGAAGCGGGCTTACTCCTACAATGAGCAGTTCTTC
CASSGKRAYSYNEQFF
>NA|TRBJ2-5|TRBV10-3|NA
TGTGCCATAACCGGGACTGCCCAAGAGACCCAGTACTTC
CAITGTAQETQYF
>NA|TRBJ2-7|TRBV7-9|once
TGTGCCAGCAGCATCCGGGCTCAATCCCCCTACGAGCAGTACTTC
CASSIRAQSPYEQYF
>NA|TRBJ2-4|TRBV14|NA
TGTGCCAGCAGCTCGAACCGACACCTAGCCAAAAACATTCAGTACTTC
CASSSNRHLAKNIQYF
>NA|TRBJ2-1|TRBV11-2|NA
TGTGCCAGCAGCTCCCAGGGCAGGGAAGACAATGAGCAGTTCTTC
CASSSQGREDNEQFF
>NA|TRBJ1-1|TRBV2|NA
TGTGCCAGCAGTGACACAGGGCAAGCTTTCTTT
CASSDTGQAFF
>NA|TRBJ2-3|TRBV7-9|NA
TGTGCCAGCAGCCCCACAGGAGGCACAGATACGCAGTATTTT
CASSPTGGTDTQYF
>NA|TRBJ1-2|TRBV2|NA
TGTGCCAGCCGTCGCTCGACAGTAGGCTACACCTTC
CASRRSTVGYTF
>NA|TRBJ1-3|TRBV2|NA
TGTGCCAGCAGTGAAGCGGGAAACACCATATATTTT
CASSEAGNTIYF
>NA|TRBJ2-3|TRBV2|NA
TGTGCCAGCAAAAGGTCGACAGATACGCAGTATTTT
CASKRSTDTQYF
>TRBD2|TRBJ2-1|TRBV19|once
TGTGCCACCAAGACTAGCGGGAGCTACAATGAGCAGTTCTTC
CATKTSGSYNEQFF
>TRBD1|TRBJ1-4|TRBV30|NA
TGTGCCTGGAGCCGGGACAGGGGACCTAATGAAAAACTGTTTTTT
CAWSRDRGPNEKLFF
>NA|TRBJ2-5|TRBV5-1|NA
TGCGCCAGCAGCCCGATGGGAGTCCCAGGGGAGACCCAGTACTTC
CASSPMGVPGETQYF
>TRBD1|TRBJ1-2|TRBV5-1|NA
TGCGCCAGCAGCTTGGGGACAGGATGGAACTATGGCTACACCTTC
CASSLGTGWNYGYTF
>NA|TRBJ1-4|TRBV6-5|NA
TGTGCCAGCAGTTACGGAGGGGCAGTGACTAATGAAAAACTGTTTTTT
CASSYGGAVTNEKLFF
>TRBD1|TRBJ2-7|TRBV27|NA
TGTGCCAGCAGTTTCCAGGGACAGGGCGCCTACGAGCAGTACTTC
CASSFQGQGAYEQYF
>TRBD2|TRBJ2-5|TRBV7-9|NA
TGTGCCAGCAGCTTAGCTGGACTAGCGGGAGGCGAGACCCAGTACTTC
CASSLAGLAGGETQYF
>NA|TRBJ2-7|TRBV5-1|NA
TGCGCCAGCACTCCTTTTTCGTCCTTGATCTCCTACGAGCAGTACTTC
CASTPFSSLISYEQYF
>TRBD2|TRBJ2-3|TRBV27|NA
TGTGCCAGCAGTCCCCTGAGCGGGAGGGCAGCAGATACGCAGTATTTT
CASSPLSGRAADTQYF
>NA|TRBJ2-7|TRBV20-1|NA
TGCAGTGCTCCGCCGGGCTTCGAGCAGTACTTC
CSAPPGFEQYF
>NA|TRBJ1-1|TRBV11-2|NA
TGTGCCAGCAGCTACAACCCTGGCACTGAAGCTTTCTTT
CASSYNPGTEAFF
>NA|TRBJ2-1|TRBV2|NA
TGTGCCAGCAGTGGCCAGGGCGGGTACAATGAGCAGTTCTTC
CASSGQGGYNEQFF
>NA|TRBJ2-5|TRBV5-4|NA
TGTGCCAGCAGCTCACGGATGCAAGAGACCCAGTACTTC
CASSSRMQETQYF
>NA|TRBJ2-5|TRBV30|NA
TGTGCCTGGAGTGTACGTGACCAAGAGACCCAGTACTTC
CAWSVRDQETQYF
>TRBD1|TRBJ2-1|TRBV13|NA
TGTGCCAGCAGCCCGCCGACAGGGGACCGCTACAATGAGCAGTTCTTC
CASSPPTGDRYNEQFF
>NA|TRBJ2-6|TRBV25-1|NA
TGTGCCAGCAGTAGCGCCTCTGGGGCCAACGTCCTGACTTTC
CASSSASGANVLTF
>NA|TRBJ2-7|TRBV5-4|NA
TGTGCCAGCAGCGCCAGGGGAGGTGACGAGCAGTACTTC
CASSARGGDEQYF
>TRBD1|TRBJ2-7|TRBV7-9|NA
TGTGCCAGCAGCTTTTGGGACAGGTACTACGAGCAGTACTTC
CASSFWDRYYEQYF
>NA|TRBJ2-2|TRBV30|NA
TGTGCCTGGAGTGCGAGTTGGTTGCGCCGGGAGCTGTTTTTT
CAWSASWLRRELFF
>NA|TRBJ2-7|TRBV19|NA
TGTGCCAGTAGTATTGGCGGGGTCTCCTACGAGCAGTACTTC
CASSIGGVSYEQYF
>NA|TRBJ2-3|TRBV6-1|NA
TGTGCCAGCAGTGAATTGACAGATACGCAGTATTTT
CASSELTDTQYF
>NA|TRBJ2-5|TRBV5-1|once
TGCGCCAGCAGCTTGTCAAGGAGAGGGCAAGAGACCCAGTACTTC
CASSLSRRGQETQYF
>NA|TRBJ2-5|TRBV5-1|NA
TGCGCCAGCAGCCTCACCCGGGAGACCCAGTACTTC
CASSLTRETQYF
>TRBD1|TRBJ2-1|TRBV28|NA
TGTGCCAGCAGGACAGGGGGCGCCCACAATGAGCAGTTCTTC
CASRTGGAHNEQFF
>TRBD1|TRBJ2-5|TRBV29-1|NA
TGCAGCGCGAGGCAGGGGGCTGAGACCCAGTACTTC
CSARQGAETQYF
>NA|TRBJ2-4|TRBV5-1|NA
TGCGCCAGCAGCTTGGACCTTACCGGGACTCAACGGTACTTC
CASSLDLTGTQRYF
>NA|TRBJ2-1|TRBV7-9|NA
TGTGCCAGCAGCGCCAGACTAACGGCAGGACCTTACAATGAGCAGTTCTTC
CASSARLTAGPYNEQFF
>NA|TRBJ2-2|TRBV19|NA
TGTGCCATCAGGTATTCTTACACCGGGGAGCTGTTTTTT
CAIRYSYTGELFF
>NA|TRBJ2-7|TRBV18|NA
TGTGCCAGCTCACCACGAGGGGGAATTTACGAGCAGTACTTC
CASSPRGGIYEQYF
>NA|TRBJ1-2|TRBV4-3|NA
TGCGCCAGCAGCCCGTTCGGCAACCGGGACCAACGGGGCTACACCTTC
CASSPFGNRDQRGYTF
>TRBD2|TRBJ2-1|TRBV9|NA
TGTGCCAGCAGCGCGCGACTAGCGGGAGGAGGGAATGAGCAGTTCTTC
CASSARLAGGGNEQFF
>TRBD1|TRBJ2-7|TRBV5-5|NA
TGTGCCAGCAGCAAGGGACAGGGACAGACCCCCGAGCAGTACTTC
CASSKGQGQTPEQYF
>NA|TRBJ2-7|TRBV11-2|once
TGTGCCAGCAGCCCTTTCGGGGCCAGGGGGGATAACGAGCAGTACTTC
CASSPFGARGDNEQYF
>TRBD2|TRBJ2-1|TRBV9|NA
TGTGCCAGCAGCGCTCCCCGACTAGCGGGGATAAGCTCCTACAATGAGCAGTTCTTC
CASSAPRLAGISSYNEQFF
>NA|TRBJ1-1|TRBV7-2|NA
TGTGCCAGCAGCTTATCGACAGTTATTCTTTCTGAAGCTTTCTTT
CASSLSTVILSEAFF
>NA|TRBJ1-2|TRBV28|NA
TGTGCCAGCTCCCCAGGGGTAGGCTATGGCTACACCTTC
CASSPGVGYGYTF
>TRBD2|TRBJ2-1|TRBV5-1|NA
TGCGCCAGCAGTCCGACTAGCGGGAGAGGGGATGAGCAGTTCTTC
CASSPTSGRGDEQFF